This T cell receptor beta chain was recovered during a study of blood T cell repertoires in COVID-19. About the study: Acute and convalescent COVID-19 samples came from the United States, Italy and Spain.

Germline V gene lookup returns CDR1 LGHDT and CDR2 YNNKEL (reference sequence). The CDR3 totals 15 residues. The trim removed 0 bases at V and 8 bases at J, leaving 3 bases unmatched. The protocol was immunoSEQ multiplex PCR, while the TCRdb copy is restricted to in-frame clones and leaves out a portion. The sample yields fewer than 250,000 clones, approximately 84% seen once. J is TRBJ1-6 and V is TRBV3-1 (or the pseudogene TRBV3-2); the match to TRBD1 covers 8 bases. The sequenced material came from PBMCs or T cells enriched from blood (not recorded which). The source is a man aged 55 to 70 who had recovered from COVID-19. The CDR3 spells CASSQEWTGYSPLHF. The CDR3 DNA follows: TGTGCCAGCAGCCAAGAGTGGACAGGGTATTCACCCCTCCACTTT.